Sequencing of this T cell receptor beta chain was carried out in a study of T cell repertoires in cytomegalovirus infection. The study, taken as a whole, reports: Dominating the ex vivo response were TCR beta clonotypes that were CMV-specific and HLA-C-restricted.

TCRdb independently ran MiXCR on the reads; one entry per CDR3 protein. The sample has fewer than 550,000 distinct CDR3 sequences, 16% seen once; the top ten hold roughly 25%. This clonotype has just a few counts. The antigen remains unidentified. With 3 bases clipped from V and 2 bases from J, the junction kept 5 bases outside the gene matches. Germline V lookup: CDR1 GTSNPN, CDR2 SVGIG (reference sequence). This CDR3 is 14 amino acids long. Sequencing was done on a sample of CD8+ T cells from PBMCs. This chain links TRBV30 with TRBJ1-2, with TRBD1 identical over 8 bases. This clonotype originated in a human donor in good health (CMV status not recorded). Some clones in this sample may be carry-over from other donors' samples. In DNA, the CDR3 is TGTGCCTGGAGCCCCGGACAGGGAAACTATGGCTACACCTTC. It encodes CAWSPGQGNYGYTF. The whole variable domain, filled in from reference TRBV30 and TRBJ1-2, reads SQTIHQWPATLVQPVGSPLSLECTVEGTSNPNLYWYRQAAGRGLQLLFYSVGIGQISSEVPQNLSASRPQDRQFILSSKKLLLSDSGFYLCAWSPGQGNYGYTFGSGTRLTVV.